Here is one T cell receptor (beta chain) with its context. Its specificity is unknown. The data were obtained in a study of OX40 agonist ivuxolimab in advanced cancers. For the study at large: All patients had ivuxolimab intravenously every 2 weeks at 0.01 to 10 mg/kg. Overall study results and limits: There were, on average, more expanded clones in CD8+ T cells than in CD4+. CD4+ and CD8+ blood T cells expanded clonally by week 6 at 0.1 to 3.0 mg/kg.

The CDR3 sequence is 14 residues long. Deletions cut 6 bases from V and 1 base from J, with 9 bases between. CDR1 is LGHNA and CDR2 is YSLEER in the germline V gene. The data were produced by immunoSEQ multiplex PCR, yet TCRdb's version contains in-frame clones alone and is incomplete. The top ten hold about 0.31% of the sample, which has some 98,000 clones, over 75% seen once. Blood draws occurred at baseline, cycle 4 day 1, and cycle 7 day 1. The V gene is TRBV4-3, the J gene TRBJ2-2, with a possible D match to TRBD2 (6 bases). The sample in question was CD4+ or CD8+ T cells sorted from blood, obtained in a trial of the OX40 agonist ivuxolimab. The receptor comes from an adult with an advanced solid tumor such as melanoma, head and neck, liver or kidney cancer. This CDR3 reads CASRVAENTGELFF. In nucleotides, the CDR3 is TGCGCCAGCAGGGTAGCGGAGAACACCGGGGAGCTGTTTTTT.